The 13 T cell receptor beta chains below all came from one sample that was sequenced in a study of T-cell reconstitution after alpha-beta-depleted transplantation in children. Unique molecular identifiers featured in how the TCRbeta library was prepared. TCRdb reanalysed the PCR reads using MiXCR and keeps one entry per CDR3 protein. The sample has 200,000 to 250,000 distinct CDR3 sequences, around 12% seen once. Sequences were derived from PBMCs from the stem cell graft donor, sampled from the stem cell graft. The origin of the receptors is a human donor who donated a stem cell graft to a child with acute lymphoblastic leukemia.

This clonotype occurred many times. The chain uses TRBV4-3 and TRBJ2-2; a possible D gene is TRBD2 (5 bases). This CDR3 region has 17 residues. CDR1 and CDR2 (germline): LGHNA, YSLEER. Trimming removed 0 bases from V and 4 bases from J, with 15 bases in between. The DNA of the CDR3 is TGCGCCAGCAGCCAAGATCGTAGGGCGGGTGGCACCGGGGAGCTGTTTTTT. Protein product: CASSQDRRAGGTGELFF.

This clonotype has at least ten counts. CDR3 in DNA: TGCAGCGCCGGGGGCCAGCATAACGTGGAAGCTTTCTTT. It is translated as CSAGGQHNVEAFF. This rearrangement joins TRBV29-1 to TRBJ1-1; the D gene is possibly TRBD1 (6 bases). CDR3 length: 13 residues. The germline V gene has CDR1 SQVTM and CDR2 ANQGSEA. Trimming took off 7 bases at V and 8 bases at J, with 20 bases between the two ends.

The table lists this clonotype with many counts. The chain has TRBV10-3 and TRBJ1-4; possibly TRBD1 for D (6 bases). The CDR3 totals 16 residues. CDR1 ENHRY and CDR2 SYGVKD come from the germline V gene. Trimming cost V 10 bases and J 3 bases, with 21 bases left between them. DNA of the CDR3: TGTGCCACCATTGAGGGTGACAGGCGGGCTAATGAAAAACTGTTTTTT. This sequence encodes CATIEGDRRANEKLFF.

This clonotype has ten or more counts. This chain connects TRBV28 to TRBJ1-5, with a weak D call TRBD1 (5 bases). CDR1 MDHEN and CDR2 SYDVKM come from the germline V gene. Deletions cut 2 bases from V and 7 bases from J, with 15 bases between. This CDR3 is 15 amino acids long. CDR3: CASSLRASGVQPQHF. The CDR3 DNA reads TGTGCCAGCAGTTTACGCGCTTCGGGGGTACAGCCCCAGCATTTT.

There are many counts of this clonotype. V and J are TRBV20-1 and TRBJ2-7; 7 bases align to TRBD1. The junction had 14 bases not matched to a gene; V was cut back by 0 bases and J by 0 bases. The CDR3 length is 18 residues. The germline gives CDR1 DFQATT, CDR2 SNEGSKA (reference sequence). CDR3 nucleotide sequence: TGCAGTGCTAGAGATCAGAGTGGGGACAGTGCCAGCTCCTACGAGCAGTACTTC. It encodes CSARDQSGDSASSYEQYF.

This clonotype was counted ten times or more. The genes are TRBV20-1 and TRBJ2-3; the match to TRBD2 covers 8 bases. Germline V gene sequence: CDR1 DFQATT, CDR2 SNEGSKA (reference sequence). V lost 3 bases and J lost 5; bases outside the gene matches: 7. The CDR3 consists of 14 residues. For the CDR3, the DNA is TGCAGTGCTAGCCCGGGGGGGATAGTAGATACGCAGTATTTT. Protein product: CSASPGGIVDTQYF.

This clonotype appeared many times. In DNA form, the CDR3 reads TGTGCCTGGAGCCCGGACAGGTTGAACACTGAAGCTTTCTTT. Translation gives CAWSPDRLNTEAFF. V gene TRBV30 combines with J gene TRBJ1-1; 7 bases line up with TRBD1. The CDR3 sequence is 14 residues long. Trimming removed 3 bases from V and 0 bases from J; junction bases left unmatched: 4. In germline, CDR1 is GTSNPN, CDR2 SVGIG (reference sequence).

This clonotype was counted many times. The gene calls are TRBV6-5 and TRBJ2-6; D uncertain. Germline loops: CDR1 MNHEY, CDR2 SVGAGI. The ends were cut back, 4 bases at V and 6 bases at J, with 7 bases in the middle. This CDR3 contains 13 residues. CDR3 nucleotide sequence: TGTGCCAGCAGTTTTGTTGAGGCCAACGTCCTGACTTTC. Encoded protein: CASSFVEANVLTF.

With regard to this clonotype: A far larger clone lies a single base away; this is likely a read error. The gene calls are TRBV3-1 and TRBJ2-5; D remains ambiguous. The V end was cut by 3 bases, the J end by 5 bases, with 4 bases between. CDR1 is LGHDT, CDR2 YNNKEL, per germline (reference sequence). The CDR3 sequence is 11 residues long. The CDR3 DNA sequence: TGTGCCAGCAGCCAGAATGAGACCCAGTACTTC. It codes for CASSQNETQYF.

This clonotype was seen at least ten times. V and J are TRBV4-2 and TRBJ1-5; 7 positions agree with TRBD1. V was pared by 1 base and J by 7 bases, with 7 bases of the junction left unmatched. Germline V gene lookup returns CDR1 LGHNA and CDR2 YNFKEQ. The CDR3 consists of 15 residues. DNA for the CDR3: TGTGCCAGCAGCCAAGTCGCAACAGGGGCACAGCCCCAGCATTTT. As protein: CASSQVATGAQPQHF.

This clonotype was seen at least ten times. The genes are TRBV6-5 and TRBJ2-1, with 7 bases lining up with TRBD2. Unmatched junction bases numbered 10, after V lost 0 bases and J lost 8 bases. The germline CDR1 and CDR2 sequences are MNHEY and SVGAGI. The CDR3 extends over 16 amino acids. The CDR3 DNA is TGTGCCAGCAGTTACTCGACGAGCGGGGTGTTCCATGAGCAGTTCTTC. Translated: CASSYSTSGVFHEQFF.

At least ten counts were recorded for this clonotype. The genes are TRBV5-6 and TRBJ1-1, with D uncertain. The CDR3 runs 14 residues. Trimming stripped 4 bases from V and 1 base from J, with 11 bases between. CDR1 SGHDT and CDR2 YYEEEE come from the germline V gene. The CDR3 bases are TGTGCCAGCAGCGATAGGGCAGAGAACACTGAAGCTTTCTTT. This gives the protein CASSDRAENTEAFF.

This clonotype was seen ten or more times. The chain has TRBV5-1 and TRBJ2-5; possible D gene TRBD2, 5 bases. V was shortened by 4 bases and J by 1 base, with 11 bases between the two germline ends. The germline CDR1 and CDR2 sequences are SGHRS and YFSETQ. The CDR3 sequence is 14 residues long. CDR3 nucleotides: TGCGCCAGCAGCCGCCAGGACTTCCAAGAGACCCAGTACTTC. Its protein is CASSRQDFQETQYF.